This entry lists 32 T cell receptor beta chains sequenced from one sample in a study of Graves' ophthalmopathy and Graves' hyperthyroidism. The authors amplified TCR beta CDR3 regions from RNA transcripts. The authors performed first-round RT-PCR with HTBI primers and then a second-round multiplex PCR. TCRdb re-derived calls from the multiplex PCR reads in MiXCR, one entry per CDR3 protein. Seen here are approximately 1.2 million distinct CDR3 sequences, 35% to 45% observed once, and the top ten hold around 10%. The specimen was peripheral blood or thyroid tissue (not recorded which). The receptors originated from an adult man with Graves' hyperthyroidism.

This clonotype was found once. This could be a read error, since a much larger clone is one nucleotide away. This rearrangement joins TRBV25-1 to TRBJ1-6, with a tentative D call TRBD1 (5 bases). Germline V gene data show CDR1 as MGHDK and CDR2 as SYGVNS. The CDR3 is made up of 14 amino acids. V dropped 10 bases and J dropped 9 bases, with 19 bases sitting between them. The CDR3 nucleotides read TGTGCCAACACCACCGGGGGTGGTGGTTCACCCCTCCACTTT. It is translated as CANTTGGGGSPLHF.

This clonotype was recorded at least ten times. The chain carries TRBV10-3 and TRBJ1-3, with D uncertain. The CDR3 contains 18 residues. Germline V gene data show CDR1 as ENHRY and CDR2 as SYGVKD. Trimming pared 2 bases from V and 0 bases from J, leaving 17 bases between. CDR3 sequence: CAISEGKPLYYSGNTIYF. CDR3 nucleotide sequence: TGTGCCATCAGTGAGGGGAAACCACTGTACTACTCTGGAAACACCATATATTTT.

V and J are TRBV7-2 and TRBJ2-7, with 10 bases matching TRBD2. V was pared by 3 bases and J by 2 bases, with 19 bases of the junction left unmatched. This CDR3 contains 20 residues. Germline CDR1 reads SGHTA; CDR2 reads FQGNSA. The CDR3 here is CASSFYFFGRGTSAAYEQYF. CDR3 in DNA: TGTGCCAGCAGCTTCTATTTCTTCGGGAGGGGGACTAGCGCAGCCTACGAGCAGTACTTC.

Comments on this clonotype: The junction does not match germline at one end; this may be a read error. This sequence joins TRBV10-2 and TRBJ1-3; D not certain. The germline V gene has CDR1 WSHSY and CDR2 SAAADI. The length of the CDR3 is 15 residues. The CDR3 DNA reads TGTGCCAGCAGTTACGAGGGCAGCTCTGGAAACACCATATATTTT. It specifies CASSYEGSSGNTIYF.

This clonotype occurred many times. The chain uses TRBV4-2 and TRBJ1-6, with TRBD1 matching 7 bases. CDR1 is LGHNA, CDR2 YNFKEQ, per germline. This CDR3 is built from 14 residues. V dropped 3 bases and J dropped 9; count of bases not matched to a gene: 5. CDR3 sequence (DNA): TGTGCCAGCAGCCACGGACAGGACAGTTCACCCCTCCACTTT. Its protein is CASSHGQDSSPLHF.

The chain joins TRBV2 to TRBJ1-2; possibly TRBD1 for D (5 bases). Trimming pared 3 bases from V and 8 bases from J, leaving 16 bases between. Germline loops: CDR1 SNHLY, CDR2 FYNNEI. This CDR3 is built from 14 residues. The CDR3 DNA is TGTGCCAGCAGTGATTCCCCGGGACGGGTCGGCTACACCTTC. This sequence encodes CASSDSPGRVGYTF.

The chain couples TRBV19 to TRBJ1-1; D might be TRBD1 (5 bases). Germline V CDR1 and CDR2: LNHDA, SQIVND (reference sequence). The CDR3 runs to 15 residues. The V and J ends lost 11 bases and 4 bases respectively, with 23 bases between them. The CDR3 is CAWRSKQAPGTEAFF. CDR3 nucleotide sequence: TGTGCCTGGAGGTCGAAACAGGCTCCGGGCACTGAAGCTTTCTTT.

V and J are TRBV14 and TRBJ2-3; TRBD2 matches at 8 bases. The CDR3 has 15 amino acids. V gave up 2 bases and J gave up 8 bases; unmatched junction bases: 9. Germline CDR1 is SGHDN and CDR2 is FVKESK. The CDR3 DNA follows: TGTGCCAGCAGCCAACCAGCGGGGGTAGGAGGTACGCAGTATTTT. This codes for CASSQPAGVGGTQYF.

Regarding this clonotype: One junction end disagrees with the germline gene, perhaps due to a read error. This chain links TRBV10-3 with TRBJ1-5; possible D gene TRBD1, 5 bases. Germline CDR1 is ENHRY and CDR2 is SYGVKD. CDR3 size: 13 residues. CDR3 coding DNA: TGTGCCAGCAGTTTAGACAGCAAGCAGCCCCAGCATTTT. It yields the protein CASSLDSKQPQHF.

The rearrangement joins TRBV29-1 to TRBJ2-7; perhaps D is TRBD1 or TRBD2 (5 bases each). V lost 4 bases to trimming and J lost 6 bases, with 13 bases between them. This CDR3 spans 12 amino acids. CDR1 SQVTM and CDR2 ANQGSEA come from the germline V gene. The CDR3 reads CSVAGMGVEQYF. DNA of the CDR3: TGCAGCGTTGCCGGGATGGGGGTCGAGCAGTACTTC.

The chain links TRBV2 to TRBJ2-7; no reliable D call. V was pared by 5 bases and J by 5 bases, with 13 bases between. Germline V gives CDR1 SNHLY, CDR2 FYNNEI. The CDR3 totals 13 residues. CDR3: CASSLSESDEQYF. CDR3 sequence (DNA): TGTGCCAGCAGTTTGTCCGAGTCGGACGAGCAGTACTTC.

This clonotype was picked up many times. The chain has TRBV12-3 or TRBV12-4 and TRBJ1-1, with a tentative D call TRBD1 (5 bases). The CDR3 extends over 14 amino acids. Trimming cost V 5 bases and J 1 base, with 11 bases left between them. The chain's CDR3 is CASSHRTGNTEAFF. The CDR3 coding sequence is TGTGCCAGCAGTCACCGCACAGGGAACACTGAAGCTTTCTTT.

In this sample, this clonotype turned up many times. This chain connects TRBV20-1 to TRBJ2-7; TRBD1 matches 11 bases. Germline trimming cut 3 bases from V and 6 bases from J; bases unmatched to any gene: 10. This CDR3 spans 15 amino acids. Germline V gene sequence: CDR1 DFQATT, CDR2 SNEGSKA (reference sequence). This CDR3 reads CSARKSGTGGSEQYF. DNA for the CDR3: TGCAGTGCTAGGAAGTCCGGGACAGGGGGGTCCGAGCAGTACTTC.

This sequence joins TRBV20-1 and TRBJ1-2; 8 bases are a match to TRBD1. Per germline, CDR1 DFQATT and CDR2 SNEGSKA (reference sequence). The CDR3 covers 13 residues. Trimming removed 7 bases from V and 3 bases from J; junction bases left unmatched: 7. CDR3 in DNA: TGCAGTGTAGACAGGGGACCAGACTATGGCTACACCTTC. Residues: CSVDRGPDYGYTF.

As for this clonotype: One end of the junction does not line up with germline, which may come from a read error. The chain links TRBV10-3 to TRBJ2-2; 7 nucleotides line up with TRBD1. The CDR3 runs to 14 residues. CDR1 ENHRY and CDR2 SYGVKD come from the germline V gene. Written as DNA, the CDR3 is TGTGCCATCAGTACGACAGGGAACACCGGGGAGCTGTCTTGG. As protein: CAISTTGNTGELSW.

There are a few counts of this clonotype. V gene TRBV5-1 combines with J gene TRBJ1-2; possibly TRBD1 for D (5 bases). This CDR3 spans 14 amino acids. The V end was cut by 5 bases, the J end by 7 bases, with 18 bases between. Germline assignment: CDR1 SGHRS and CDR2 YFSETQ. CDR3 in amino acids: CASRGTGPSPGYTF. CDR3 coding DNA: TGCGCCAGCAGGGGGACCGGGCCCAGTCCTGGCTACACCTTC.

This clonotype appeared many times. The chain joins TRBV7-9 to TRBJ1-6, with TRBD1 matching over 8 bases. This CDR3 contains 15 residues. Germline assignment: CDR1 SEHNR and CDR2 FQNEAQ (reference sequence). V trimming: 5 bases; J trimming: 10 bases; junction bases outside the gene matches: 10. CDR3 protein: CASSPATGDGSPLHF. CDR3 coding DNA: TGTGCCAGCAGCCCAGCGACAGGGGATGGGTCACCCCTCCACTTT.

This clonotype was observed at least ten times. The V gene is TRBV19, the J gene TRBJ1-5; D is perhaps TRBD1 (6 bases). Germline lookup yields CDR1 LNHDA and CDR2 SQIVND (reference sequence). V gave up 5 bases and J gave up 5 bases, with 13 bases separating them. CDR3 size: 14 residues. CDR3 coding DNA: TGTGCCAGTAGTTTTTCGGCAGGGGATCAGCCCCAGCATTTT. Protein: CASSFSAGDQPQHF.

In this sample, this clonotype turned up many times. This sequence joins TRBV24-1 and TRBJ2-7, with D perhaps TRBD1 or TRBD2 (5 bases each). Germline V gene lookup returns CDR1 KGHDR and CDR2 SFDVKD. Trimming pared 9 bases from V and 3 bases from J, leaving 11 bases between. The CDR3 runs to 12 residues. The CDR3 nucleotides read TGTGCCACCGGGGGACGGGACTACGAGCAGTACTTC. Protein sequence: CATGGRDYEQYF.

This clonotype was counted at least ten times. The chain uses TRBV4-2 and TRBJ2-5; D unresolved. The germline V and J ends were trimmed by 6 bases and 4 bases, with 18 bases remaining between them. CDR3 length: 15 amino acids. Germline V gene data show CDR1 as LGHNA and CDR2 as YNFKEQ. The CDR3 here is CASSPGPGPGETQYF. Written as DNA, the CDR3 is TGTGCCAGCAGTCCCGGACCCGGCCCAGGAGAGACCCAGTACTTC.

In this sample, this clonotype turned up a few times. The rearrangement links TRBV12-3 or TRBV12-4 to TRBJ2-5; 8 nucleotides agree with TRBD2. After removal of 5 bases from V and 3 bases from J, the junction contained 8 bases not matched to a gene. This CDR3 is 15 amino acids long. The CDR3 DNA follows: TGTGCCAGCAGTCTCCGCGGGAGGCCCGAAGAGACCCAGTACTTC. This gives the protein CASSLRGRPEETQYF.

The chain employs TRBV20-1 and TRBJ1-5; 8 nucleotides line up with TRBD1. Germline V gene lookup returns CDR1 DFQATT and CDR2 SNEGSKA (reference sequence). V was clipped by 5 bases and J by 7 bases; unmatched bases: 7. The CDR3 runs to 13 residues. The CDR3, as DNA: TGCAGTGCTTTGACAGGGGTCGGACAGCCCCAGCATTTT. Protein: CSALTGVGQPQHF.

The rearrangement uses TRBV29-1 and TRBJ2-7, with 12 bases fitting TRBD1. The J call may be faulty, since TRBJ2-1 better matches the DNA end. CDR1 SQVTM and CDR2 ANQGSEA come from the germline V gene. The CDR3 runs to 14 residues. The CDR3 nucleotides are TGCAGCGTTGGAGGGACAGGGGGCATCGGTGAGCAGTTCTTC. This gives the protein CSVGGTGGIGEQFF.

This clonotype occurred once. This may stem from a read error, because a much larger clone lies one nucleotide away. V gene TRBV7-2 combines with J gene TRBJ1-2; D ambiguous. The CDR3 contains 14 residues. Germline V gene data show CDR1 as SGHTA and CDR2 as FQGNSA. V was shortened by 4 bases and J by 4 bases, with 13 bases between the two germline ends. The CDR3 region has the DNA TGTGCCAGCAGCTGTCACTCTGTGGGCTATGGCTACACCTTC. This gives the protein CASSCHSVGYGYTF.

This chain uses TRBV7-9 with TRBJ1-6; 8 bases are shared with TRBD1. The trim removed 5 bases at V and 7 bases at J, leaving 7 bases unmatched. CDR3 length: 15 amino acids. The V gene's germline CDR1 is SEHNR and CDR2 FQNEAQ (reference sequence). The CDR3 nucleotides read TGTGCCAGCAGCCGATCAGGACAGGGCAATTCACCCCTCCACTTT. As protein: CASSRSGQGNSPLHF. Filled out from reference TRBV7-9 and TRBJ1-6, the complete variable domain reads DTGVSQNPRHKITKRGQNVTFRCDPISEHNRLYWYRQTLGQGPEFLTYFQNEAQLEKSRLLSDRFSAERPKGSFSTLEIQRTEQGDSAMYLCASSRSGQGNSPLHFGNGTRLTVT.

Ten or more counts support this clonotype. The rearrangement links TRBV9 to TRBJ1-6; possibly TRBD1 for D (5 bases). Trimming pared 4 bases from V and 12 bases from J, leaving 8 bases between. This CDR3 comprises 11 residues. Per the germline V gene, CDR1 is SGDLS and CDR2 is YYNGEE. As DNA, the CDR3 is TGTGCCAGCAGCTCCGGGGGACCCCTCCACTTT. This translates into CASSSGGPLHF.

This sequence joins TRBV7-8 and TRBJ2-7; D possibly corresponds to TRBD1 (5 bases). CDR1 SGHVS and CDR2 FQNEAQ come from the germline V gene. This CDR3 region has 17 residues. Trimming left V 3 bases short and J 8 bases short, with 26 bases between. The CDR3 nucleotides read TGTGCCAGCAGCTTCGGTTCGACAGTTAGCAATCAGCCCCAGCAGTACTTC. Its protein is CASSFGSTVSNQPQQYF.

This clonotype was detected ten times or more. This chain uses TRBV7-9 with TRBJ2-7; 16 nucleotides align to TRBD2. This CDR3 has 15 amino acids. V lost 3 bases to trimming and J lost 5 bases; unmatched junction nucleotides: 1. The germline V gene has CDR1 SEHNR and CDR2 FQNEAQ (reference sequence). The CDR3 DNA is TGTGCCAGCAGCTTCGGGACTAGCGGGGGGGACGAGCAGTACTTC. Protein sequence: CASSFGTSGGDEQYF.

The chain has TRBV5-5 and TRBJ2-2; D uncertain. Germline loops: CDR1 SGHKS, CDR2 YYEKEE (reference sequence). V lost 3 bases to trimming and J lost 6 bases, with 9 bases between them. The CDR3 is 13 amino acids. CDR3 loop: CASSSISSGELFF. As DNA, the CDR3 is TGTGCCAGCAGCTCGATCAGTTCCGGGGAGCTGTTTTTT.

This rearrangement joins TRBV2 to TRBJ1-5; no clear D. This CDR3 comprises 12 residues. Germline V gene lookup returns CDR1 SNHLY and CDR2 FYNNEI. The V gene lost 6 bases and the J gene lost 6 bases, with 9 bases spanning the gap. The CDR3 coding sequence is TGTGCCAGCAGGCGGGTAGCTCAGCCCCAGCATTTT. It codes for CASRRVAQPQHF.

The chain employs TRBV11-2 and TRBJ2-2; 13 bases are a match to TRBD2. The CDR3 contains 16 residues. Trimming took 6 bases from V and 5 from J; bases not matched to a gene: 6. Germline CDR1 SGHAT, CDR2 FQNNGV. The CDR3 DNA reads as TGTGCCAGCAGACTAGCGGGGGGGGTCCTAACCGGGGAGCTGTTTTTT. Translation: CASRLAGGVLTGELFF. The complete variable domain, with remaining parts taken from reference TRBV11-2 and TRBJ2-2, reads EAGVAQSPRYKIIEKRQSVAFWCNPISGHATLYWYQQILGQGPKLLIQFQNNGVVDDSQLPKDRFSAERLKGVDSTLKIQPAKLEDSAVYLCASRLAGGVLTGELFFGEGSRLTVL.

The chain joins TRBV24-1 to TRBJ2-3; D gene ambiguous. Germline V CDR1 and CDR2: KGHDR, SFDVKD. The CDR3 contains 13 residues. Trimming pared 5 bases from V and 7 bases from J, leaving 12 bases between. The CDR3 nucleotides are TGTGCCACCAGTGCGCGCCGGCTAAATACGCAGTATTTT. It yields the protein CATSARRLNTQYF.